This TCR beta chain was identified in a study of T cells in Graves' hyperthyroidism and ophthalmopathy. Study-wide background: The authors collected peripheral blood at initial diagnosis, before any treatment.

This CDR3 is 14 amino acids long. V lost 0 bases and J 6 bases, leaving 11 bases between the germline ends. CDR1 is LNHDA, CDR2 SQIVND, per germline (reference sequence). Amplification yielded TCR beta CDR3 regions, with RNA transcripts as the source. HTBI primers were the set used in a first-round RT-PCR of the TCR CDR3. Using its own MiXCR run on the multiplex PCR reads, TCRdb lists one record per CDR3 protein. This table holds approximately 150,000 distinct CDR3 sequences, over 7.5% found once. This clonotype was found many times. Subjects aged 18 to 65 presented with newly diagnosed hyperthyroidism of less than 2 months' duration. Fresh peripheral blood, 10 ml, was the source of the PBMCs.

This sequence joins TRBV19 and TRBJ1-1; weak D call: TRBD1 (5 bases). The TCR was taken from a woman between 18 and 29 years old with Graves' hyperthyroidism that later progressed to Graves' ophthalmopathy. Sequencing input: blood. Here the CDR3 DNA reads TGTGCCAGTAGTATAGAGGGCGAGGGGTCTGAAGCTTTCTTT. Protein product: CASSIEGEGSEAFF. Combining the CDR3 with reference TRBV19 and TRBJ1-1 gives the whole variable domain DGGITQSPKYLFRKEGQNVTLSCEQNLNHDAMYWYRQDPGQGLRLIYYSQIVNDFQKGDIAEGYSVSREKKESFPLTVTSAQKNPTAFYLCASSIEGEGSEAFFGQGTRLTVV.